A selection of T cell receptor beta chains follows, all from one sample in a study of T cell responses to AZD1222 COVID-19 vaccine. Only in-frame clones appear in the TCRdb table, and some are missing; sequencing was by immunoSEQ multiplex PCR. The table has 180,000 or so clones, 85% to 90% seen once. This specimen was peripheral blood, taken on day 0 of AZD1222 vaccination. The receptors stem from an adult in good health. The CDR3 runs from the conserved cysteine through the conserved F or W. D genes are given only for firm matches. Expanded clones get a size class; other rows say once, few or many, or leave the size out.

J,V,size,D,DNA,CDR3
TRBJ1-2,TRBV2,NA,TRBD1,TGTGCCAGCGGGAACTTAGGGACAGGGATCTATGGCTACACCTTC,CASGNLGTGIYGYTF
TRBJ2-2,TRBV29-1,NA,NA,TGCGGAACAGCGCGGGGGCGCCCCGGGGAGCTGTTTTTT,CGTARGRPGELFF
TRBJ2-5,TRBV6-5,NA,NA,TGTGCCAGTTCCTGGTACCAAGAGACCCAGTACTTC,CASSWYQETQYF
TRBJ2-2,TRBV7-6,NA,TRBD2,TGTGCCAGCAGCTTAGGGACTAGCGGGGGGTTCGCGAACACCGGGGAGCTGTTTTTT,CASSLGTSGGFANTGELFF
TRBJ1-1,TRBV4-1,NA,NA,TGCGCCAGCAGCCAGCCCCTTGGCTCTGAAGCTTTCTTT,CASSQPLGSEAFF
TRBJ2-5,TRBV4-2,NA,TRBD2,TGTCCCCGCCCTTTGGGGGGCGGGGGGCCGGCATGGGAGACCCAGTACTTC,CPRPLGGGGPAWETQYF
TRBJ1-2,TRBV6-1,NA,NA,TGTGCCAGCAGTGAAGTCGGCAGGTCCTATGGCTACACCTTC,CASSEVGRSYGYTF
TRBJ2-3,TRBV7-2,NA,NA,TGTGCCAGCAGCTTAATGGGTGATGGTACGCAGTATTTT,CASSLMGDGTQYF
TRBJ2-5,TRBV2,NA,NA,TGTGCCAGCAGTGAAGCCCAGGAACAAGAGACCCAGTACTTC,CASSEAQEQETQYF
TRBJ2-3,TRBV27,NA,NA,TGTGCCAGCAGTTTCAACGGGGGAGATACGCAGTATTTT,CASSFNGGDTQYF
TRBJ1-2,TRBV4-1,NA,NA,TGCGCCAGCAGCCAAGTTACAGGTCTGGGTACTGGCTACACCTTC,CASSQVTGLGTGYTF
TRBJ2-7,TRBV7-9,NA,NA,TGTGCCAGCAGCTTAGATAGGGGCTACGAGCAGTACTTC,CASSLDRGYEQYF
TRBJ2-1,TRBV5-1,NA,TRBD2,TGCGCCAGCAGCTCCGGGACTAGCGGGGGGCCTTGGAATGAGCAGTTCTTC,CASSSGTSGGPWNEQFF
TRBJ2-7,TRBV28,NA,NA,TGTGCCAGCAGTTTGATGGGGCGATCCCACGAGCAGTACTTC,CASSLMGRSHEQYF
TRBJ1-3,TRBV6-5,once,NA,TGTGCCAGCAGTTACTCGGGGCAGGACTCTGGAAACACCATATATTTT,CASSYSGQDSGNTIYF
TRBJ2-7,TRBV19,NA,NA,TGTGCCAGTAGTAGTCGACTAGCCTACGAGCAGTACTTC,CASSSRLAYEQYF
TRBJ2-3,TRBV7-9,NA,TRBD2,TGTGCCAGCAGCCATCGAGCTAGCGGGGACATAGATACGCAGTATTTT,CASSHRASGDIDTQYF
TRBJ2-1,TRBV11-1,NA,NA,TGTGCCAGCAGCTTGGGGCAGTACAATGAGCAGTTCTTC,CASSLGQYNEQFF
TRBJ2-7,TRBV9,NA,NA,TGTGCCAGCAGCGTTGGGGGGGCGAGCTCCTACGAGCAGTACTTC,CASSVGGASSYEQYF
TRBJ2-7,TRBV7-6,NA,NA,TGTGCCAGCAGCTTAGAGCCGGGTTTTGTGAACGAGCAGTACTTC,CASSLEPGFVNEQYF
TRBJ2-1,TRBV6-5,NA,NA,TGTGCCAGCAGTCAGCCCCTTGCTAATGAGCAGTTCTTC,CASSQPLANEQFF
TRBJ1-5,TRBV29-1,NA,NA,TGCAGCGTTGGGAATAGCAATCAGCCCCAGCATTTT,CSVGNSNQPQHF
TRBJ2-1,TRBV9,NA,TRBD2,TGTGCCAGCAGCTTTAGCGGGGTAAGCTCCTACAATGAGCAGTTCTTC,CASSFSGVSSYNEQFF
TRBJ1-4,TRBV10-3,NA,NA,TGTGCCATCAGTGAGTTCGAAGGGAGTCCGGGAAAACTGTTTTTT,CAISEFEGSPGKLFF
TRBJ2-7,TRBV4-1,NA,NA,TGCGCCAGCAGCCCCACTGGGGTCTCCTACGAGCAGTACTTC,CASSPTGVSYEQYF
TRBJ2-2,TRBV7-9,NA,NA,TGTGCCAGCAGCTTAGCGTGGGGAAACACCGGGGAGCTGTTTTTT,CASSLAWGNTGELFF
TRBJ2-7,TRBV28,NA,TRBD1,TGTGCCAGCAGTTCCAACTCCGGGACAGGGGTACCCTACGAGCAGTACTTC,CASSSNSGTGVPYEQYF
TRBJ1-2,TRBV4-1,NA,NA,TGCGCCAGCAGCCCATCTGGGACAACAAACTATGGCTACACCTTC,CASSPSGTTNYGYTF
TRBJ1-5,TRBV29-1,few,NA,TGCAGCGTATTAACAGGAACCCAAGGTCAGCCCCAGCATTTT,CSVLTGTQGQPQHF
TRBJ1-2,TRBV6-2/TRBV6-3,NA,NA,TGTGCCAGCAGTTACACGGCTGCCTCGGACTATGGCTACACCTTC,CASSYTAASDYGYTF
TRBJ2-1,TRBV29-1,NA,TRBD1,TGCAGCGTTGGACTCAGGGGGCCTCTCTACAATGAGCAGTTCTTC,CSVGLRGPLYNEQFF
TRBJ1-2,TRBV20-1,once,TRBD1,TGCAGTGCGGGGACAGTTTATGGCTACACCTTC,CSAGTVYGYTF